This T cell receptor beta chain is from a study of blood T cell repertoires in COVID-19. As for the study in general: Italy, Spain and the United States were the sources of the convalescent and acute COVID-19 samples. Sources were T cells, B-cell-depleted T cells, or PBMCs; the material itself was cDNA or gDNA.

Study members were between roughly 18 and 100 years old and lived in some 22 US regions. CDR3 length: 15 residues. Germline V gene data show CDR1 as WSHSY and CDR2 as SAAADI. V lost 7 bases to trimming and J lost 8 bases; unmatched junction nucleotides: 12. This clone occurred a few times. Assay: immunoSEQ multiplex PCR; the TCRdb copy retains only in-frame clones and omits some. The sample comprises 350,000 to 400,000 clones, over 75% of which are singletons, and less than 2.5% rests with the top ten. The chain carries TRBV10-2 and TRBJ1-4, with 8 bases that match TRBD1. This sequence originates from a man aged 35 to 55 in a cohort exposed to, infected with or recovered from COVID-19 (not recorded which). Input material: PBMCs or T cells enriched from blood (not recorded which). This CDR3 reads CASTRSKQGGEKLFF. The CDR3 DNA reads TGCGCCAGCACCCGATCGAAACAGGGGGGGGAAAAACTGTTTTTT.